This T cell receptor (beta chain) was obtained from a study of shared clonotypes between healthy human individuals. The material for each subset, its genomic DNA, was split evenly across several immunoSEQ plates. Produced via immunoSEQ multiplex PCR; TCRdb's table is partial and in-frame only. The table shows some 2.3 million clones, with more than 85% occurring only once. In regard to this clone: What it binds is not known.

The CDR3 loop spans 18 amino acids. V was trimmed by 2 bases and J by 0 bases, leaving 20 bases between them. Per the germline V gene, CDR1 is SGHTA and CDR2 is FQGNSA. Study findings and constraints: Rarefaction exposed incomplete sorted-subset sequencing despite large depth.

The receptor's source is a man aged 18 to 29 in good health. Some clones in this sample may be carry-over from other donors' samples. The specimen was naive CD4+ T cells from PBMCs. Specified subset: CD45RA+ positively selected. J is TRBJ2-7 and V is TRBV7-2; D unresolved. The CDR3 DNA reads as TGTGCCAGCAGCTTATACCCTACAAGCCTAAGGAGCTCCTACGAGCAGTACTTC. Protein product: CASSLYPTSLRSSYEQYF. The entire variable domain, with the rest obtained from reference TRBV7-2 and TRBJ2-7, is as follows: GAGVSQSPSNKVTEKGKDVELRCDPISGHTALYWYRQSLGQGLEFLIYFQGNSAPDKSGLPSDRFSAERTGGSVSTLTIQRTQQEDSAVYLCASSLYPTSLRSSYEQYFGPGTRLTVT.